This T cell receptor (beta chain) is drawn from a study of cytomegalovirus exposure and HLA in healthy donors. General study points: Later, TCR association rates were found to vary by HLA locus, highest for DRB1 and lowest for HLA-C.

Primers: 60 Vbeta forward and 13 Jbeta reverse. In the original workflow: Roughly 11 million shared chains were among 65 million to 85 million unique TCR beta chains counted in a later analysis. The table came from immunoSEQ multiplex PCR; TCRdb's copy has only in-frame clones and leaves some out. V and J calls and clone size follow that table, whereas D and trimming were derived from the DNA. The sample holds some 120,000 clones, 74% seen once. Details on this clone: Antigen unknown.

The V gene's germline CDR1 is SNHLY and CDR2 FYNNEI. V was pared by 7 bases and J by 3 bases, with 10 bases between. This CDR3 is built from 14 residues. The TCR comes from a woman between 50 and 59 years old in good health and CMV-seropositive. The chain recombines TRBV2 with TRBJ2-6; D uncertain. What was sequenced was PBMCs. The CDR3 region has the DNA TGTGCCAGCATTCGAGTAAATGGGGCCAACGTCCTGACTTTC. Translated, it gives CASIRVNGANVLTF.